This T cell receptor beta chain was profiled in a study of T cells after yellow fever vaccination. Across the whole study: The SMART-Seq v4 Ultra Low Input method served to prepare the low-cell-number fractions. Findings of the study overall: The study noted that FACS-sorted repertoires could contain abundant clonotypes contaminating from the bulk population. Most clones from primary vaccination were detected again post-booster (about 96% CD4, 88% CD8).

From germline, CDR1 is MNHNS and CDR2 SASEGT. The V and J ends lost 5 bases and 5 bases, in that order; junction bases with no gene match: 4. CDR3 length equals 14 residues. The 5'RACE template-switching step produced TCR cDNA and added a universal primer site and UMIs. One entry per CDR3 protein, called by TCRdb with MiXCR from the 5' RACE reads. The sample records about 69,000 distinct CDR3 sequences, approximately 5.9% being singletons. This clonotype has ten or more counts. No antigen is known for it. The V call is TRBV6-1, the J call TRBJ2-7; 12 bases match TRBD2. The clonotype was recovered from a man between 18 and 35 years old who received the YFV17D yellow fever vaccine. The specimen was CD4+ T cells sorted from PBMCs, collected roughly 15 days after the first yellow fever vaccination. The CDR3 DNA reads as TGTGCCAGCAGTCTAGCGGGGGGGTCCGACGAGCAGTACTTC. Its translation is CASSLAGGSDEQYF.